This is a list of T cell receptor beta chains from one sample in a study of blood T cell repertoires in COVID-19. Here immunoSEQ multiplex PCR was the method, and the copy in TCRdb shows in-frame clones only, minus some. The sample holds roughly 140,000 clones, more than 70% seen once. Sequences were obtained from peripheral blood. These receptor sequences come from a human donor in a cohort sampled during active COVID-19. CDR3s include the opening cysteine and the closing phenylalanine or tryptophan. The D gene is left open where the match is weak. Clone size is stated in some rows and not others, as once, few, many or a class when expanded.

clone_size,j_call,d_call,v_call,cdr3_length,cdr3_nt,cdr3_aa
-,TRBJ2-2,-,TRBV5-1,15,TGCGCCAGCAGCTTGGGACCGCGGGACACCGGGGAGCTGTTTTTT,CASSLGPRDTGELFF
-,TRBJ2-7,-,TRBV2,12,TGTGCCAGCAGACAGGGAAGTTACGAGCAGTACTTC,CASRQGSYEQYF
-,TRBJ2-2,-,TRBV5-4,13,TGTGCCGGGGGGAGCACGAACACCGGGGAGCTGTTTTTT,CAGGSTNTGELFF
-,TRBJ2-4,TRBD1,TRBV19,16,TGTGCCAGTAGTAAGACAGGGGAGGACCGAGGAAACATTCAGTACTTC,CASSKTGEDRGNIQYF
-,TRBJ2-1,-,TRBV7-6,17,TGTGCCAGCAGCTTAGTCCTGATGCGGGGGCCCGGGGATGAGCAGTTCTTC,CASSLVLMRGPGDEQFF
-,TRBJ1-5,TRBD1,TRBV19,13,TGTGCCAGTAGTAGAGGGGGCTGGCAGCCCCAGCATTTT,CASSRGGWQPQHF
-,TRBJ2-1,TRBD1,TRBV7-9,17,TGTGCCAGCAGCTGGGTGGGGATGGGACAGGGACTCAATGAGCAGTTCTTC,CASSWVGMGQGLNEQFF
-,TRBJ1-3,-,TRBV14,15,TGTGCCAGCAGCCACGCGCGGAACTCTGGAAACACCATATATTTT,CASSHARNSGNTIYF
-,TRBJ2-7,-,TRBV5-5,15,TGTGCCAGCAGCTTCGGAATTGACAGATCCTACGAGCAGTACTTC,CASSFGIDRSYEQYF
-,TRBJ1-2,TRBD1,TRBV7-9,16,TGTGCCAGCAGCTTAGAGGGGAAGAAGGGGGCCGGGGGCTACACCTTC,CASSLEGKKGAGGYTF
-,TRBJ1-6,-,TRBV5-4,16,TGTGCCAGCAGCTTGGCCCCAAAACAGAACAATTCACCCCTCCACTTT,CASSLAPKQNNSPLHF
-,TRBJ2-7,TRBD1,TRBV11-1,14,TGTGCCAGCAGCTTAGAAGCAGGGGGCGGCGAGCAGTACTTC,CASSLEAGGGEQYF
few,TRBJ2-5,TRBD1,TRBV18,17,TGTGCCAGCTCACTGACTACCGGGACAGGGGGATCGGAGACCCAGTACTTC,CASSLTTGTGGSETQYF
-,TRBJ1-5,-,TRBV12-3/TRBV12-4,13,TGTGCCAGCAGTACCAGACAGAATCAGCCCCAGCATTTT,CASSTRQNQPQHF
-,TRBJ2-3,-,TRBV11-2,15,TGTGCCAGCAGCTCGGAGGGACGACACACAGATACGCAGTATTTT,CASSSEGRHTDTQYF
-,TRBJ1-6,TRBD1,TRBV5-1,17,TGCGCCAGCAGCTTGGAGGCAGGGGGCCGATATAATTCACCCCTCCACTTT,CASSLEAGGRYNSPLHF
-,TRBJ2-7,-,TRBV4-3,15,TGCGCCAGCAGCCAAGAATTTGGTCCAGGGGACGAGCAGTACTTC,CASSQEFGPGDEQYF
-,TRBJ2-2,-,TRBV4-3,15,TGCGCCAGCAGCCAAAGGGACACCGCGACCGGGGAGCTGTTTTTT,CASSQRDTATGELFF
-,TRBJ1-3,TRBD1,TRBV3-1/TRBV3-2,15,TGTGCCAGCAGCCACCTCGACAGGGCTGGAAACACCATATATTTT,CASSHLDRAGNTIYF
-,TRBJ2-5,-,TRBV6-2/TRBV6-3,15,TGTGCCAGCAGTTACTCGGGCAGGGCGGTGGAGACCCAGTACTTC,CASSYSGRAVETQYF
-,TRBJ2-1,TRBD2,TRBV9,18,TGTGCCAGCAGCGTAGACCTAATGGCGGGAGCGGCCTACAATGAGCAGTTCTTC,CASSVDLMAGAAYNEQFF
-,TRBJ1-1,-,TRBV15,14,TGTGCCACCAGCAGAGATACAGGGTACTCTGAAGCTTTCTTT,CATSRDTGYSEAFF
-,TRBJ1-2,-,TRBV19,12,TGTGCCAGTAGTAGAGGCAACTATGGCTACACCTTC,CASSRGNYGYTF
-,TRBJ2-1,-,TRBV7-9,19,TGTGCCAGCAGCCCGCCCACTCGGACAAGAACAAACTCCTACAATGAGCAGTTCTTC,CASSPPTRTRTNSYNEQFF
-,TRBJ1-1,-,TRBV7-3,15,TGTGCCAGCAGCTTAAATGGGGGGTCGAACACTGAAGCTTTCTTT,CASSLNGGSNTEAFF
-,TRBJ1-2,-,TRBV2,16,TGTGCCAGCAGGCGAGATATCACAGAGATTAACTATGGCTACACCTTC,CASRRDITEINYGYTF
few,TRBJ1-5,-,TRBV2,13,TGTGCCACCGCCGGTTTTGGCAATCAGCCCCAGCATTTT,CATAGFGNQPQHF
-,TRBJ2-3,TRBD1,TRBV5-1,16,TGCGCCAGCAGCAGAGGGTCGGGACAGCACACAGATACGCAGTATTTT,CASSRGSGQHTDTQYF
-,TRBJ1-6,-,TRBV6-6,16,TGTGCCAGCAGTTACAGGTCGGGTCCGCTAAATTCACCCCTCCACTTT,CASSYRSGPLNSPLHF